What follows describes a single T cell receptor (beta chain). No antigen is known for it. The CDR3 has 13 residues. V lost 5 bases and J lost 9; bases outside the gene matches: 4. This sample was taken from a study of blood T cells in healthy people across ages. Study-level points and caveats: Donor CMV infection status was unknown, possibly confounding age-related changes in expanded clonotypes.

The second PCR ran about 6 to 12 cycles with a sample-barcoded 5' primer and J-beta primers. The authors tagged each cDNA molecule using a template-switch adaptor with 12 random nucleotides. TCRdb passed the 5' RACE reads through MiXCR, listing each CDR3 protein once. The repertoire holds 700,000 to 900,000 distinct CDR3 sequences, 40% to 65% seen once, with about 42% in the top ten. The study isolated at least 6 million PBMCs from each sample. Per sample, at least 5 micrograms of total RNA were extracted. The chain links TRBV12-3 or TRBV12-4 to TRBJ2-6; 7 positions match TRBD1. This TCR derives from a man of 80 years or more in good health. Sequenced: blood. The CDR3: CASSPGQINVLTF. DNA of the CDR3: TGTGCCAGCAGTCCGGGACAGATCAACGTCCTGACTTTC.